The present T cell receptor beta chain was sequenced within a study of blood T cells in healthy people across ages (dated by TCRdb to 2015 to 2017). With respect to the entire study: Template switching captured roughly one uniquely barcoded TCR beta cDNA molecule per two T cells in model experiments. The study measured age-related changes in TCR beta repertoire diversity using deep sequencing normalized with unique cDNA molecular identifiers. The donors were split into four age groups: young (average about 16 years), middle-aged (about 40), aged (around 67) and long-lived (approximately 80). For two donors (one aged 18 to 29 and one aged 80 or older), the study analyzed two additional independent replicas of 1 million unique cDNA reads from the same blood draw.

Donors were a few dozen systemically healthy Caucasian individuals from Russia aged roughly 6 to 90 years. Each donor gave ten milliliters of peripheral blood, collected into EDTA-treated Vacutainer tubes. Ficoll-Paque density-gradient centrifugation was used to isolate PBMCs, with at least 6.5 million obtained per sample. Trizol reagent was used to extract total RNA from the PBMCs, yielding at least 5.5 micrograms per sample. For every donor, an aliquot of PBMCs went through flow cytometry to measure the percentages of naive CD45RAhigh/CD27high T cells. The method was 5' RACE. TCRdb lists the instrument as Illumina HiSeq 2500. A second PCR of roughly 7 to 12 cycles was performed with a sample-barcoded 5' primer and a J-beta primer mix. A template-switch 5' adaptor carrying 12 random nucleotides introduced a unique molecular identifier onto each TCR beta cDNA molecule. Each sample yielded at least 2.5 million CDR3-containing paired-end reads. The Mint cDNA synthesis kit, primed by a TRBC-specific oligonucleotide, was used to synthesize first-strand cDNA from all RNA. Following uracil-DNA glycosylase treatment, all cDNA underwent a first 18-cycle PCR with the universal primers M1SS and BC2_uni_R. Per the original workflow: Each sample was normalized by randomly selecting 1 million high-quality reads, each carrying a distinct molecular identifier. Instead of being binned into consensus sequences, reads with shared molecular identifiers were discarded. MiTCR, set to a Q25 quality threshold and the strictest error-elimination algorithm, was used for CDR3 identification, clonotype clustering and error correction. A nonparametric unseen species model with Euler transformation was used to estimate a lower bound on total TCR beta diversity. In-frame beta chains were kept once TCRdb had trimmed the public reads at Q25 with fastp and called clones with MiXCR. Every CDR3 protein is listed once, alongside the most common genes and DNA of its rows. The V and J calls reflect TCRdb's pipeline rather than the authors' work. The sample table shows more than 600,000 distinct CDR3 sequences, and around a quarter are seen once. The top ten clones comprise 9.4% of the sample.

CDR1 and CDR2, looked up from the germline V gene (reference sequence), are SEHNR and FQNEAQ. Measured from the cysteine to the phenylalanine, the CDR3 is 12 residues long. The kept DNA is CDR3 alone, 36 bases in frame from the first base. Deletion took 8 bases off V and 1 base off J, with a span of 9 bases between the germline ends. Study-wide conclusions, independent of this receptor: Since profiling was done on bulk unsorted PBMCs, naive and antigen-experienced compartments could not be conclusively compared. Donor CMV infection status was unknown, potentially confounding age-related changes in expanded clonotypes. Total diversity estimates from one million sequenced T cells were considered lower bounds and underestimates. Compared with the aged group, the long-lived group had more naive CD4+ T cells, fewer expanded clones and increased TCR diversity, a pattern suggesting age selection. A strong correlation was found between observed TCR beta diversity and the percentage of naive T cells measured by flow cytometry. Observed TCR beta diversity per million T cells fell roughly linearly with age, and a significant reduction was already apparent by age roughly 40.

This clonotype came up a few times. The antigen it binds to is not known. Qualities for individual bases were not recorded, and no much larger clone is one base off. The same data also went into a second study, on T cells of mothers and their children. In that second paper, the authors write: Donors were nine systemically healthy Caucasian individuals: three mothers and their six children. cDNA synthesis consumed the entire amount of extracted RNA, loaded at approximately 1.4 ug RNA in each 15 ul reaction. In the second PCR, the M1S primer introduced both the sample barcodes and 2-4 random nucleotides. More than 8.5 million TCR beta CDR3 reads were obtained from each mother, and millions of reads were obtained from each child. Thymic selection shapes the output of TCR recombination in a similar way in related and unrelated pairs, and inherited differences have a minor effect. Normalized repertoire overlap in related mother-child pairs was always slightly higher than in unrelated mother-child pairs, but the difference was never significant. With a sensitivity of 90 to 100 clones per million clonotypes, no persistent microchimeric T cell clones were detected. In the study, deep NGS was used to compare the TCR beta repertoires of mothers and children, and features distinguishing related mother-child pairs from unrelated individuals were sought. On average, the children were approximately 12 +/- 4 years old, while the mothers were about 40 +/- 4 years old. After adapter ligation with NEBNext reagents, the libraries were sequenced on Illumina HiSeq 2000 with 100+100 nt paired-end reads. To avoid cross-contamination, the mother libraries and the child libraries were prepared a month apart and sequenced in separate runs. Each donor had between roughly 450,000 and 2,100,000 distinct TCR beta clonotypes identified. Naive TCR beta clonotypes were estimated from low-frequency clonotypes matched to each donor's FACS-determined naive share, without sorting.

Sample: blood. This clonotype originated in a boy aged 5-17 years in good health. The chain employs TRBV7-9 and TRBJ2-7; the D region may be TRBD1 or TRBD2, each matching 5 bases equally. Here the CDR3 is given as CASGWGSYEQYF. DNA sequence: TGTGCCAGCGGTTGGGGGTCCTACGAGCAGTACTTC.